This T cell receptor beta chain was recovered during a study of human T cells and chemical hapten exposure. This clonotype was detected only a few times. Using its own MiXCR run on the RACE reads, TCRdb lists one record per CDR3 protein. Among just under 65,000 distinct CDR3 sequences, 11% were seen once, and the ten largest hold less than 2.5%. The sample's time point: patch test 3, about 24 weeks after DPC sensitization. Sample treatment: therapeutic diphenylcyclopropenone sensitization with weekly scalp DPC. People who gave samples had alopecia, were 18 to 70 years old, and were suitable for DPC. Total RNA was isolated from whole blood that had not been fractionated. This clonotype was obtained from a woman aged 25-40 years with alopecia areata. Some clones in this sample may be carry-over from other donors' samples. Sequenced here: whole blood, sampled in connection with sensitization to the hapten diphenylcyclopropenone (DPC).

CDR3 in amino acids: CASSLDSNTEAFF. CDR3 coding DNA: TGCGCCAGCAGCCTAGACAGCAACACTGAAGCTTTCTTT. The chain links TRBV5-1 to TRBJ1-1, with TRBD1 as a possible D gene (5 bases). The germline V gene has CDR1 SGHRS and CDR2 YFSETQ. V was trimmed by 4 bases and J by 2 bases, leaving 9 bases between them. The CDR3 extends over 13 amino acids.